This TCR beta chain was retrieved from a study of blood T cell repertoires in COVID-19. About the research overall: T cells, B-cell-depleted T cells, or PBMCs supplied cDNA or gDNA.

Profiling relied on immunoSEQ multiplex PCR, and the TCRdb table lists in-frame clones only, not all of them. The repertoire consists of 200,000 or so clones, with 85% to 90% occurring once and the leading ten covering roughly 2.7%. Germline loops: CDR1 KGHSH, CDR2 LQKENI. The V and J ends lost 2 bases and 4 bases respectively, with 14 bases between them. The CDR3 extends over 15 amino acids. The receptor was isolated from a man aged 30-40 years with COVID-19, enrolled during active disease. The chain recombines TRBV18 with TRBJ1-2; D is uncertain. What was sequenced was peripheral blood. CDR3 in DNA: TGTGCCAGCTCACCAAGGAAGGGAGGAGGCTATGGCTACACCTTC. This sequence encodes CASSPRKGGGYGYTF. The entire variable domain, with the rest obtained from reference TRBV18 and TRBJ1-2, is as follows: NAGVMQNPRHLVRRRGQEARLRCSPMKGHSHVYWYRQLPEEGLKFMVYLQKENIIDESGMPKERFSAEFPKEGPSILRIQQVVRGDSAAYFCASSPRKGGGYGYTFGSGTRLTVV.